A single sample is the source of the 7 T cell receptor beta chains below, sequenced in a study of radiotherapy plus CTLA-4 blockade in lung cancer. The data were produced by immunoSEQ multiplex PCR, yet TCRdb's version contains in-frame clones alone and is incomplete. The table records 30,000 to 35,000 clones, around 70% of them present only once. Material: peripheral blood, obtained from a patient treated with radiotherapy plus ipilimumab. The receptors come from a human donor with non-small cell lung cancer who had stable disease on radiotherapy plus ipilimumab.

The chain combines TRBV28 with TRBJ2-5, with 16 bases aligning to TRBD2. CDR3 length: 16 amino acids. After removal of 7 bases from V and 4 bases from J, the junction contained 6 bases not matched to a gene. CDR1 MDHEN and CDR2 SYDVKM come from the germline V gene. CDR3 protein: CASTGLAGGPGETQYF. For the CDR3, the DNA is TGTGCCAGCACGGGACTAGCGGGAGGGCCGGGAGAGACCCAGTACTTC.

Turning to this clone: The germline gene is not matched at one end of the junction; a read error may be the cause. This chain uses TRBV7-7 with TRBJ2-1; no reliable D call. Germline-derived CDR1 and CDR2 are SSHAT and FNYEAQ (reference sequence). The CDR3 length is 14 residues. In nucleotides, the CDR3 is TGTGCTAGCAGCAAAGAACTGGCCTCTAATGAGCAGTTCTTC. Residues: CASSKELASNEQFF.

The V call is TRBV5-6, the J call TRBJ2-3; the D is unclear. V lost 6 bases and J lost 6, with 11 bases in between. This CDR3 is built from 12 residues. CDR1 is SGHDT and CDR2 is YYEEEE in the germline V gene. For the CDR3, the DNA is TGTGCCAGCAAAGGAACGCGGGATACGCAGTATTTT. Translation: CASKGTRDTQYF.

The chain employs TRBV20-1 and TRBJ2-7; 7 bases fit TRBD1. The CDR3 covers 11 residues. Germline assignment: CDR1 DFQATT and CDR2 SNEGSKA (reference sequence). V shed 5 bases, J shed 5 bases, and the junction held 3 bases outside the gene matches. Here the CDR3 reads CSAGTDNEQYF. The CDR3 DNA sequence: TGCAGTGCTGGGACAGATAACGAGCAGTACTTC.

The V and J genes are TRBV28 and TRBJ2-1, with TRBD2 matching over 9 bases. This CDR3 spans 16 amino acids. V was pared by 3 bases and J by 4 bases, with 7 bases of the junction left unmatched. Germline values: CDR1 MDHEN, CDR2 SYDVKM. CDR3 coding DNA: TGTGCCAGCAGTTTTTCCCTCGCGGGAGGGTACAATGAGCAGTTCTTC. Translating gives CASSFSLAGGYNEQFF.

This clone was observed a few times. The CDR3 DNA reads TGCGCCAGCAGCTTGGTGTCGGCTGGGGAGACCCAGTACTTC. Translation: CASSLVSAGETQYF. The rearrangement links TRBV5-1 to TRBJ2-5; no firm D call. This CDR3 contains 14 residues. V lost 0 bases, J lost 5 bases, and 11 bases lay in between. The germline gives CDR1 SGHRS, CDR2 YFSETQ.

The chain links TRBV7-8 to TRBJ2-1; D is uncertain. The germline CDR1 and CDR2 sequences are SGHVS and FQNEAQ. The CDR3 has 13 residues. Trimming removed 10 bases from V and 6 bases from J, with 16 bases in between. Here the CDR3 reads CATSWMGSNEQFF. For the CDR3, the DNA is TGTGCCACTTCGTGGATGGGCAGCAATGAGCAGTTCTTC. Filled out from reference TRBV7-8 and TRBJ2-1, the complete variable domain reads GAGVSQSPRYKVAKRGQDVALRCDPISGHVSLFWYQQALGQGPEFLTYFQNEAQLDKSGLPSDRFFAERPEGSVSTLKIQRTQQEDSAVYLCATSWMGSNEQFFGPGTRLTVL.